The next 27 T cell receptor beta chains were all read from a single sample in a study of Ad26.COV2.S vaccination and SARS-CoV-2 variants (dated by TCRdb to the early 2020s). The treatment or condition tag for this specimen amounts to: 15 to 20 received Ad26.COV2.S at low or high dose, single or two shots; 5 received placebo; per-sample allocation not given. For vaccine and placebo recipients, repertoires were sequenced using samples collected on day 63 after the first injection. The library was prepared using the immunoSEQ multiplex PCR assay. TCRdb holds this immuneACCESS table with in-frame rearrangements only. Some clones are missing; in checked studies, unresolved V genes explain under half, and the rest has no known cause. The sample table holds roughly 460,000 clones, of which 70% to 90% were seen once. 1.5% to 2% of the sample comes from the top ten. Sequencing used peripheral blood, obtained in a trial of Ad26.COV2.S vaccine versus placebo. These receptors were taken from a person aged 18-60 years who received the Ad26.COV2.S COVID-19 vaccine or a placebo.

This sequence joins TRBV28 and TRBJ2-1, with TRBD2 matching 15 bases. V dropped 6 bases and J dropped 2; count of bases not matched to a gene: 8. CDR1 and CDR2 (germline): MDHEN, SYDVKM. The CDR3 contains 18 residues. CDR3 nucleotides: TGTGCCAGCAGCCAAGGACTAGCGGGAGGGAGACCCTACAATGAGCAGTTCTTC. As protein: CASSQGLAGGRPYNEQFF.

In this sample, this clone turned up once. The CDR3 DNA is TGTGCCAGCAGCCCGCCGGGGGGACCGAACACTGAAGCTTTCTTT. It is translated as CASSPPGGPNTEAFF. J is TRBJ1-1 and V is TRBV7-2; possible D gene TRBD1, 5 bases. The V and J ends lost 5 bases and 1 base respectively, with 14 bases between them. This CDR3 is built from 15 residues. Looked up from germline, CDR1 is SGHTA and CDR2 is FQGNSA.

This chain joins TRBV7-8 and TRBJ1-1; 10 positions agree with TRBD1. The germline V gene encodes CDR1 SGHVS and CDR2 FQNEAQ. V was clipped by 2 bases and J by 5 bases; unmatched bases: 11. The CDR3 extends over 17 amino acids. The CDR3 DNA sequence: TGTGCCAGCAGCTTAACCAGGACAGGGGGAAGGAGAACTGAAGCTTTCTTT. Translating it yields CASSLTRTGGRRTEAFF. The full variable domain, its missing parts supplied by reference TRBV7-8 and TRBJ1-1, is GAGVSQSPRYKVAKRGQDVALRCDPISGHVSLFWYQQALGQGPEFLTYFQNEAQLDKSGLPSDRFFAERPEGSVSTLKIQRTQQEDSAVYLCASSLTRTGGRRTEAFFGQGTRLTVV.

The chain links TRBV19 to TRBJ2-7, with 8 bases identical to TRBD1. From germline, CDR1 is LNHDA and CDR2 SQIVND (reference sequence). V shed 9 bases, J shed 2 bases, and the junction held 9 bases outside the gene matches. This CDR3 is built from 14 residues. Here the CDR3 reads CASSRGLEPYEQYF. The CDR3 DNA is TGTGCCAGCAGCAGGGGGCTAGAGCCCTACGAGCAGTACTTC.

The rearrangement joins TRBV5-1 to TRBJ2-6, with D tentatively TRBD1 (6 bases). Between the trimmed V and J ends, which lost 3 bases and 0 bases, there was a span of 13 bases. The CDR3 is 17 residues long. CDR1 SGHRS and CDR2 YFSETQ come from the germline V gene. The CDR3 DNA reads TGCGCCAGCAGCTCCCACAGGGTAACCTCTGGGGCCAACGTCCTGACTTTC. Translation gives CASSSHRVTSGANVLTF.

The chain employs TRBV3-1 (or the pseudogene TRBV3-2) and TRBJ2-7, with a tentative D call TRBD1 (6 bases). The CDR3 is 12 amino acids. V was clipped by 10 bases and J by 4 bases, with 14 bases between them. Per germline, CDR1 LGHDT and CDR2 YNNKEL (reference sequence). The CDR3 DNA is TGTGCCACCCAGGGGTTTCGGTACGAGCAGTACTTC. This codes for CATQGFRYEQYF.

As for this clone: Other DNA sequences in the sample encode the same CDR3. The chain recombines TRBV4-1 with TRBJ2-5; possibly TRBD1 for D (5 bases). V lost 1 base and J lost 2, with 8 bases in between. Looked up from germline, CDR1 is MGHRA and CDR2 is YSYEKL. The CDR3 runs to 14 residues. For the CDR3, the DNA is TGCGCCAGCAGCCAAGTAACAGGACAAGAGACCCAGTACTTC. This translates into CASSQVTGQETQYF.

The gene calls are TRBV27 and TRBJ2-7; perhaps TRBD2 as D (6 bases). V was trimmed by 4 bases and J by 3 bases, leaving 16 bases between them. This CDR3 has 15 residues. Germline V gene lookup returns CDR1 MNHEY and CDR2 SMNVEV (reference sequence). The CDR3 coding sequence is TGTGCCAGCAGTTCCACCGGGACTCTCTACTACGAGCAGTACTTC. Translation: CASSSTGTLYYEQYF.

V gene TRBV18 combines with J gene TRBJ2-7; D gene uncertain. Germline V gene sequence: CDR1 KGHSH, CDR2 LQKENI. The CDR3 is made up of 18 amino acids. With 3 bases removed from V and 2 bases from J, the gap between germline ends came to 23 bases. The DNA of the CDR3 is TGTGCCAGCTCACCCACATACTTTGAGTCGGGTTTGACCTACGAGCAGTACTTC. As protein: CASSPTYFESGLTYEQYF.

This chain joins TRBV10-1 and TRBJ2-1; 9 nucleotides line up with TRBD1. This CDR3 is 15 amino acids long. The ends lost 2 bases at V and 7 bases at J; junction bases unmatched: 6. Germline CDR1 is WNHNN and CDR2 is SYGVQD (reference sequence). The CDR3 sequence: CASSEGQGSGNEQFF. CDR3 coding DNA: TGCGCCAGCAGTGAGGGACAGGGGAGTGGGAATGAGCAGTTCTTC.

V usage is TRBV5-1 and J usage is TRBJ2-7, with D maybe TRBD1 (5 bases). The CDR3 contains 14 residues. Germline CDR1 SGHRS, CDR2 YFSETQ. V was shortened by 1 base and J by 2 bases, with 10 bases between the two germline ends. The CDR3 region is CASSLRQGPYEQYF. The CDR3 bases are TGCGCCAGCAGCTTGCGGCAGGGCCCCTACGAGCAGTACTTC.

The chain joins TRBV10-3 to TRBJ2-7, with 10 bases matching TRBD1. Germline CDR1 is ENHRY and CDR2 is SYGVKD. This CDR3 region has 13 residues. Trimming cost V 8 bases and J 3 bases; bases outside gene matches: 4. The CDR3 DNA reads TGTGCCATCGGCCGGGACAGGGGCTACGAGCAGTACTTC. This sequence encodes CAIGRDRGYEQYF.

This rearrangement joins TRBV3-1 (or the pseudogene TRBV3-2) to TRBJ2-3, with TRBD2 matching over 12 bases. Germline V CDR1 and CDR2: LGHDT, YNNKEL (reference sequence). This CDR3 contains 16 residues. Trimming at V came to 4 bases and at J to 1 base, leaving 3 bases not matched to a gene. The CDR3 coding sequence is TGTGCCAGCAGCCCGCTAGCGGGGGGGCGCACAGATACGCAGTATTTT. This gives the protein CASSPLAGGRTDTQYF.

The chain couples TRBV4-1 to TRBJ1-3, with D possibly matching TRBD1 (6 bases). Germline V gene data show CDR1 as MGHRA and CDR2 as YSYEKL. The CDR3 contains 14 residues. With 8 bases removed from V and 2 bases from J, the gap between germline ends came to 13 bases. This CDR3 is CASGRGLAGNTIYF. CDR3 in DNA: TGCGCCAGCGGCAGGGGACTAGCTGGAAACACCATATATTTT.

This clone has only a few counts. This chain uses TRBV19 with TRBJ2-7, with 7 bases lining up with TRBD1. Germline lookup yields CDR1 LNHDA and CDR2 SQIVND (reference sequence). This CDR3 comprises 13 residues. The V gene end was trimmed by 5 bases and the J gene end by 4 bases; junction bases not matched to a gene: 5. The CDR3 spells CASSPRQGYEQYF. CDR3 DNA sequence: TGTGCCAGTAGTCCACGACAGGGATACGAGCAGTACTTC.

J is TRBJ2-3 and V is TRBV29-1, with D uncertain. From germline, CDR1 is SQVTM and CDR2 ANQGSEA. Trimming cost V 3 bases and J 0 bases, with 13 bases left between them. The CDR3 has 15 amino acids. CDR3 in amino acids: CSVDRPALSTDTQYF. In nucleotides, the CDR3 is TGCAGCGTTGATCGCCCAGCGTTAAGCACAGATACGCAGTATTTT.

The rearrangement uses TRBV15 and TRBJ2-4; tentative D call: TRBD1 (5 bases). The CDR3 is 17 residues long. CDR1 is LNHNV, CDR2 YYDKDF, per germline (reference sequence). Trimming stripped 7 bases from V and 0 bases from J, with 19 bases between. CDR3 in DNA: TGTGCCACCACCAAAGGGGATTCGGAGCTAGCCAAAAACATTCAGTACTTC. This sequence encodes CATTKGDSELAKNIQYF. Complete variable domain (other parts from reference TRBV15 and TRBJ2-4): DAMVIQNPRYQVTQFGKPVTLSCSQTLNHNVMYWYQQKSSQAPKLLFHYYDKDFNNEADTPDNFQSRRPNTSFCFLDIRSPGLGDTAMYLCATTKGDSELAKNIQYFGAGTRLSVL.

The chain carries TRBV5-1 and TRBJ2-7; TRBD1 matches 12 bases. V shed 4 bases and J 1 base; nucleotides not matched to a gene: 12. The CDR3 runs to 18 residues. Germline V gene sequence: CDR1 SGHRS, CDR2 YFSETQ. CDR3 DNA: TGCGCCAGCAGCGGCCGGGACAGGGGGCGTTCTACATCCTACGAGCAGTACTTC. As protein: CASSGRDRGRSTSYEQYF.

V gene TRBV28 combines with J gene TRBJ1-2; D gene ambiguous. V was shortened by 6 bases and J by 4 bases, with 12 bases between the two germline ends. From germline, CDR1 is MDHEN and CDR2 SYDVKM. This CDR3 region has 13 residues. In DNA, the CDR3 is TGTGCCAGCAGCCGGGCCAGGTCCTATGGCTACACCTTC. Translating it yields CASSRARSYGYTF.

The rearrangement joins TRBV18 to TRBJ2-7; D remains ambiguous. Germline CDR1 reads KGHSH; CDR2 reads LQKENI. Trimming left V 0 bases short and J 6 bases short, with 9 bases between. This CDR3 comprises 13 residues. DNA for the CDR3: TGTGCCAGCTCACCACCGGGTCGCGGCGAGCAGTACTTC. This sequence encodes CASSPPGRGEQYF.

The CDR3 DNA follows: TGTGCCAGCAGCGCCAGAACAGGGGTAGAGACCCAGTACTTC. This encodes CASSARTGVETQYF. V gene TRBV5-5 combines with J gene TRBJ2-5, with 7 nucleotides matching TRBD1. This CDR3 comprises 14 residues. Germline CDR1 and CDR2: SGHKS and YYEKEE (reference sequence). Germline trimming cut 4 bases from V and 4 bases from J; bases unmatched to any gene: 7.

The V gene is TRBV28, the J gene TRBJ1-2; 7 bases are a match to TRBD1. This CDR3 has 14 amino acids. V was pared by 7 bases and J by 2 bases, with 7 bases of the junction left unmatched. Germline V lookup: CDR1 MDHEN, CDR2 SYDVKM. CDR3 sequence: CASNPPGQNYGYTF. The CDR3 DNA reads TGTGCCAGCAATCCACCGGGACAGAACTATGGCTACACCTTC.

CDR3 bases: TGTGCCAGCAACTCGCCTGGTGGCTCCTACGAGCAGTACTTC. It specifies CASNSPGGSYEQYF. The chain employs TRBV2 and TRBJ2-7; D gene uncertain. The V end was cut by 7 bases, the J end by 0 bases, with 13 bases between. Germline V gene lookup returns CDR1 SNHLY and CDR2 FYNNEI. The CDR3 is 14 residues long.

This chain uses TRBV4-1 with TRBJ1-2; D not resolved. With 3 bases removed from V and 2 bases from J, the gap between germline ends came to 13 bases. The germline CDR1 and CDR2 sequences are MGHRA and YSYEKL. The CDR3 has 15 residues. The CDR3 is CASSHPIVANYGYTF. In DNA form, the CDR3 reads TGCGCCAGCAGCCATCCCATAGTGGCGAACTATGGCTACACCTTC.

V usage is TRBV28 and J usage is TRBJ2-5; D remains unclear. The CDR3 sequence is 14 residues long. Trimming shortened V by 2 bases and J by 5 bases, and 12 bases separated the two germline ends. The germline V gene has CDR1 MDHEN and CDR2 SYDVKM. CDR3 DNA sequence: TGTGCCAGCAGTTTAGCCTCTGGGTGGGAGACCCAGTACTTC. It yields the protein CASSLASGWETQYF. Filled out from reference TRBV28 and TRBJ2-5, the complete variable domain reads DVKVTQSSRYLVKRTGEKVFLECVQDMDHENMFWYRQDPGLGLRLIYFSYDVKMKEKGDIPEGYSVSREKKERFSLILESASTNQTSMYLCASSLASGWETQYFGPGTRLLVL.

The rearrangement links TRBV19 to TRBJ2-1; 11 bases are a match to TRBD2. The length of the CDR3 is 16 residues. Germline CDR1 and CDR2: LNHDA and SQIVND (reference sequence). V was pared by 6 bases and J by 6 bases, with 10 bases of the junction left unmatched. This chain's CDR3 is CASRRSPSGGRNEQFF. CDR3 nucleotides: TGTGCCAGTAGGCGGAGTCCTAGCGGGGGGCGCAATGAGCAGTTCTTC.

Remarks on this clone: The sample contains more than one DNA sequence encoding this CDR3. J is TRBJ2-7 and V is TRBV5-1, with 9 bases fitting TRBD1. CDR3 length: 16 residues. The junction had 11 bases not matched to a gene; V was cut back by 5 bases and J by 2 bases. Looked up from germline, CDR1 is SGHRS and CDR2 is YFSETQ. The CDR3 region has the DNA TGCGCCAGCAGTCCCCTTCCGGGACAGGGTACCTACGAGCAGTACTTC. This gives the protein CASSPLPGQGTYEQYF. The full variable domain, completed using reference TRBV5-1 and TRBJ2-7, is KAGVTQTPRYLIKTRGQQVTLSCSPISGHRSVSWYQQTPGQGLQFLFEYFSETQRNKGNFPGRFSGRQFSNSRSEMNVSTLELGDSALYLCASSPLPGQGTYEQYFGPGTRLTVT.